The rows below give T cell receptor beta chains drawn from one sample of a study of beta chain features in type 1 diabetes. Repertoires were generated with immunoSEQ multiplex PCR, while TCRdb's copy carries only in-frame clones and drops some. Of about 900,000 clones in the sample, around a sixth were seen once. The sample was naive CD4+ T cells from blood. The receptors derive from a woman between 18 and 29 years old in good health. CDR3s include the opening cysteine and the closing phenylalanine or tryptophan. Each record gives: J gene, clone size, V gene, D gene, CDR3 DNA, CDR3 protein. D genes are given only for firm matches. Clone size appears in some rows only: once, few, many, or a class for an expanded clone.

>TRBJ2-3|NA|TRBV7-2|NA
TGTGCCAGCAGCTTAGGGTACACAGATACGCAGTATTTT
CASSLGYTDTQYF
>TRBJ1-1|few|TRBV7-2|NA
TGTGCCAGCAGCCCGGCGCGGGTTATGAACACTGAAGCTTTCTTT
CASSPARVMNTEAFF
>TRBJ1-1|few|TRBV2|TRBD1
TGTGCCAGCACCTACAGGGGAGGGGACACTGAAGCTTTCTTT
CASTYRGGDTEAFF
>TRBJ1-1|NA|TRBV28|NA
TGTGCCAGCAGTCCAAGACAGGCGGGGACTGAAGCTTTCTTT
CASSPRQAGTEAFF
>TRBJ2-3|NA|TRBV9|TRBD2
TGTGCCAGCAGTCCGCCGGGACTAGCGCAGTATTTT
CASSPPGLAQYF
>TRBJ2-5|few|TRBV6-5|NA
TGTGCCAGCAGTTACTCGGGGACGGCGGAGACCCAGTACTTC
CASSYSGTAETQYF
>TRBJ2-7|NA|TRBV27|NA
TGTGCCAGCAGTGCCAGACTAGTGCAAGCCTACGAGCAGTACTTC
CASSARLVQAYEQYF
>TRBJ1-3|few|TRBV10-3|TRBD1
TGTGCCACCACCCAAAGACCGGGACAGAACTCTGGAAACACCATATATTTT
CATTQRPGQNSGNTIYF
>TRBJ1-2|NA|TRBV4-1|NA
TGCGCCAGCAGCCAGACGGCGGGCTATGGCTACACCTTC
CASSQTAGYGYTF
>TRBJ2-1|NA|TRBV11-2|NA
TGTGCCAGCAGCCTAGTGGGGCGGGTTTCCTACAATGAGCAGTTCTTC
CASSLVGRVSYNEQFF
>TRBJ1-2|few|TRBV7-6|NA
TGTGCCAGCAGCTTAGGGGGGGAGAACTATGGCTACACCTTC
CASSLGGENYGYTF
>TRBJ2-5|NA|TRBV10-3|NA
TGTGCCATCAGTGAGTCGGGCCGCCTTTGGGACTTC
CAISESGRLWDF
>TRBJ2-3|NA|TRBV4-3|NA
TGCGCCAGCAGCCAAGTTCAAAGGGAAACAGATACGCAGTATTTT
CASSQVQRETDTQYF
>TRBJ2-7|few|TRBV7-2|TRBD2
TGTGCCAGCAGCTTAGCGAGCGGGAACGAGCAGTACTTC
CASSLASGNEQYF
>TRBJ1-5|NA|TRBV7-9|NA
TGTGCCAGCAGCCTACAGGGATATCAGCCCCAGCATTTT
CASSLQGYQPQHF
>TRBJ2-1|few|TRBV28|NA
TGTGCCAGTAGTCCGCCGGCGGCAGGACTATACAATGAGCAGTTCTTC
CASSPPAAGLYNEQFF
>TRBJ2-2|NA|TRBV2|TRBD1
TGTGCCAGCACCCCAGGGGGCACCGGGGAGCTGTTTTTT
CASTPGGTGELFF
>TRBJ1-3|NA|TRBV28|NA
TGTGCCAGCAGTTTCGGGACTCTTACTGGAAACACCATATATTTT
CASSFGTLTGNTIYF
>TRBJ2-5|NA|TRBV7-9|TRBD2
TGTGCCAGCCTAATAGCGGGGAGCCTTCAAGAGACCCAGTACTTC
CASLIAGSLQETQYF
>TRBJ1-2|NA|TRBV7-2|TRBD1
TGTGCCAGCAGTCCCCCAGGGGGCGAGCCGGGGAACTATGGCTACACCTTC
CASSPPGGEPGNYGYTF
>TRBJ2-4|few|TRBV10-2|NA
TGCGCCAGCACACCCCTGGGTGACGAAAACATTCAGTACTTC
CASTPLGDENIQYF
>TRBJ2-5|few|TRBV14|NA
TGTGCCAGCAGCCGGGGGAGAAATCAAGAGACCCAGTACTTC
CASSRGRNQETQYF
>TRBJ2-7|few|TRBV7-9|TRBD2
TGTGCCAGCAGCCGACGGACTAGCGGGAACTACGAGCAGTACTTC
CASSRRTSGNYEQYF
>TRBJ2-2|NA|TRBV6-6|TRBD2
TGTGCCAGCAGGCCTATAGCGGGAGATAGGACCGGGGAGCTGTTTTTT
CASRPIAGDRTGELFF
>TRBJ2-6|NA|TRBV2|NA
TGTGCCGGGAAGCAGAGGACCTTCCTCTCTGGGGCCAACGTCCTGACTTTC
CAGKQRTFLSGANVLTF
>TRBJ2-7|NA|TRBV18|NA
TGTGCCAGCTCACCAAGCCTGGGGGCCGAGCGGGAGCAGTACTTC
CASSPSLGAEREQYF
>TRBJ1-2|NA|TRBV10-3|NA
TGTGCCATCAGAGAGGTGGGGACGCAGCCTTATGGCTACACCTTC
CAIREVGTQPYGYTF
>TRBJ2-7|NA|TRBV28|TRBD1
TGTGCCAGCAGTCCATCGCGACAGGGGACACGAAACTACGAGCAGTACTTC
CASSPSRQGTRNYEQYF
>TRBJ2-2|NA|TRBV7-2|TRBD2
TGTGCCAGCAGCTTAAGGCTAGCGGGGTTAACCGGGGAGCTGTTTTTT
CASSLRLAGLTGELFF
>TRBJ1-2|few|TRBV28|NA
TGTGCCACCGTACAGGGTGGAGACTATGGCTACACCTTC
CATVQGGDYGYTF
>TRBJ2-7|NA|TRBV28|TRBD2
TGTGCCAGCAATTTAGCCAGGGCGGGAGAATACGAGCAGTACTTC
CASNLARAGEYEQYF
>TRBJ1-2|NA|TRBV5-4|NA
TGTGCCAGCAGCCTACGGGAGGGCTATGGCTACACCTTC
CASSLREGYGYTF
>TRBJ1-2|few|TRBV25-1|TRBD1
TGTGCCAGCAATCCCTCGGGACAGTACTATGGCTACACCTTC
CASNPSGQYYGYTF
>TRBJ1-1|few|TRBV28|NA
TGTGCCAGCAGGGTAGGGAGTACTGAAGCTTTCTTT
CASRVGSTEAFF
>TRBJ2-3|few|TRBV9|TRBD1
TGTGCCAGCAGCGTAGAACAGGGGATGCTCACAGATACGCAGTATTTT
CASSVEQGMLTDTQYF
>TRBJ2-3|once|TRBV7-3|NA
TGTGCCAGCAGCTTTGGGTCCACAGATACGCAGTATTTT
CASSFGSTDTQYF
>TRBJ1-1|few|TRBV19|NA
TGTGCCAGTAGTGGGCGACAGGCCCCGGGAGAAGCTTTCTTT
CASSGRQAPGEAFF
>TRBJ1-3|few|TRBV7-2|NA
TGTGCCAGCAGCTTAGGCCCGAACTCTGGAAACACCATATATTTT
CASSLGPNSGNTIYF
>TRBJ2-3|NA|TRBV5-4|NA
TGTGCCAGCAGCTACAGGAGGGCCGGTGGAGATACGCAGTATTTT
CASSYRRAGGDTQYF
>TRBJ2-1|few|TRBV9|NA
TGTGCCAGCAGCGTAGCTTGGGACCCCTACAATGAGCAGTTCTTC
CASSVAWDPYNEQFF
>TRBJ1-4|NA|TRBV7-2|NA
TGTGCCAGCAGCTTAATGGCAGGAGAATTGGAAAAACTGTTTTTT
CASSLMAGELEKLFF
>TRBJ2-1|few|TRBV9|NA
TGTGCCAGCAGCCCCGCTGGGCATGAGCAGTTCTTC
CASSPAGHEQFF
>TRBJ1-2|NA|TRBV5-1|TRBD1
TGCGCCAGCAGCTTAGGAATGGACAGGGGTATTACCTTC
CASSLGMDRGITF